This TCR beta chain was sequenced for a study of shared clonotypes between healthy human individuals (dated by TCRdb to the early 2020s). With regard to the full study: The cohort comprised a couple of women and a few men aged 18 to 49 years. For each donor, CD4 naive and CD4 memory were each run on three plates, CD8 naive on two plates, and CD8 memory on one plate. To estimate repertoire size and how much clonotypes are shared between individuals, the study performed deep sequencing of blood TCR repertoires from 4 to 6 healthy adults. Libraries were prepared and TCR repertoires were sequenced by different laboratories using diverse techniques, in order to increase sequencing depth and limit assay-specific biases. Leukapheresis yielded between about 0.8 and 9.5 billion PBMCs per donor. Findings and caveats that apply to the study as a whole: The small number of donors limited the genetic and exposure-history diversity represented. Incomplete sequencing was indicated by rarefaction of sorted-subset datasets, despite the large sequencing depth. Pairwise subsampling led to the expectation that sequencing depth would affect the degree of clonotype sharing among donors. Only blood was sampled, and tissue TCR repertoires likely differ from those in blood. Higher generation probabilities were observed for clonotypes shared by all four sorted-subset donors than for non-shared clonotypes. Across a handful of donors, approximately 5% of naive CD4, 3.5% of naive CD8, 2.3% of memory CD4, and approximately 0.42% of memory CD8 clonotypes were shared. Naive subsets generally had larger estimated clonotype richness than memory subsets did.

The CDR3 contains 13 residues, cysteine and phenylalanine counted. The only DNA kept is the CDR3, 39 bases in frame from the first base. Germline trimming amounts to 6 bases on V and 11 bases on J, with 3 as the count of junction bases outside the gene matches. CDR1 and CDR2 are read off the germline V gene as SNHLY and FYNNEI. CD8 naive samples were CD45RO-negative cells positively selected for CCR7, giving a CD45RA+CCR7+ population that excluded TemRA cells. The donors were healthy, HIV-negative adults with no recently reported acute infections or vaccinations. Only Caucasian adults living in Nashville, Tennessee, USA were represented among the donors. After blood collection by leukapheresis, PBMCs were isolated using Ficoll-Histopaque density gradient centrifugation and then cryopreserved in the vapor phase of liquid nitrogen. Analytical flow cytometry was used to check the purity and quantity of every magnetically sorted T cell population. Genomic DNA was isolated from every sorted fraction and measured by UV absorbance on a Nanodrop 2000c.

Using the deep immunoSEQ assay, TCR CDR3 regions were amplified from genomic DNA by multiplex PCR. Genomic DNA extracted from each cell subset was distributed evenly over all wells of several immunoSEQ 96-well plates, and each plate served as one replicate. For sorted subsets, roughly 0.2 ug genomic DNA, equal to 25,000 to 35,000 T cell genomes, was loaded into each replicate PCR. Purified libraries were measured with a Qubit 3.0 fluorometer, size-checked on a Bioanalyzer 2100, and measured again with the KAPA Library Quantification kit. Every immunoSEQ 96-well plate was sequenced on a dedicated single-read 150-cycle Illumina NextSeq 550 flow cell. Per the authors' processing: Because the immunoSEQ output held only junctional sequences and lacked quality scores, the filtering could not match the filtering applied to full-length reads. To assign V/J genes and CDR3, sequences were annotated against IMGT germline references using PyIR, a Python wrapper for IgBLAST v1.9. Reads were removed for weak V/J assignments (E-value above 1e-6), missing CDR3, stop codons, out-of-frame junctions, or ambiguous translated residues. V3J clonotypes were defined as sequences sharing an identical inferred V gene, J gene, and CDR3 amino acid sequence. The percentage overlap between two repertoires was calculated by dividing the number of shared unique clonotypes by the size of the smaller repertoire. RTK rarefaction, the Chao1 estimator, and Recon v2.1 estimates of unobserved clonotypes were used to assess repertoire richness. OLGA was used to compute generation probabilities for all TCRbeta clonotypes that the gDNA method yielded from several donors. Imported from immuneACCESS, the table was reduced by TCRdb to in-frame sequences with V and J called. These copies leave out some clones; in studies compared against another copy, an unresolved V gene accounts for under half, and the cause of the remainder is not known. V and J calls and clone size are given by that table; D and trimming were obtained from the DNA. The sample table shows about 590,000 clones, and nearly 97% are seen once. The ten largest clones represent 0.11% of the sample.

Worth noting for this clone: The specificity of this receptor is unknown. Qualities for individual bases were not recorded, and no much larger clone is one base off.

This receptor chain uses TRBV2 and TRBJ2-5, with TRBD2 identical over 16 junction bases. Sequenced sample: naive CD8+ T cells sorted from blood. This specimen's cell subset or site label, per the study, means: CD45RA+CCR7+. This receptor was identified in a woman aged 25 to 39 in good health. The sequence in DNA is TGTGCCAGCAGGGGGACTAGCGGGAGGGGGCAGTACTTC. Its protein product is CASRGTSGRGQYF.